This T cell receptor beta chain was found in a study of blood T cell repertoires in COVID-19. Study at large: Some COVID-19 samples were acute and others convalescent; all came from the United States, Italy and Spain. Sources were T cells, B-cell-depleted T cells, or PBMCs; the material itself was cDNA or gDNA.

Trimming removed 3 bases from V and 7 bases from J, with 13 bases in between. The germline V gene has CDR1 SGHTA and CDR2 FQGNSA. There are 14 residues in the CDR3. In the study's own analysis: Quantification of nucleated cells was approximated via reference gene primer amplification. Generated by immunoSEQ multiplex PCR, the TCRdb table keeps only in-frame clones and is missing some. That table supplies the V and J calls and clone size; D and trimming were determined from the DNA. The data show under 300,000 clones, less than 90% seen once. The sequence was obtained from a man between 60 and 75 years old with acute or convalescent COVID-19. The chain joins TRBV7-2 to TRBJ2-1; D possibly corresponds to TRBD2 (5 bases). What was sequenced was peripheral blood. DNA for the CDR3: TGTGCCAGCAGCTTGGGAAGTCGGAGGAATGAGCAGTTCTTC. As protein: CASSLGSRRNEQFF.